The 4 T cell receptor beta chains below all came from one sample that was sequenced in a study of cytomegalovirus exposure and HLA in healthy donors. Some clones are missing from TCRdb's copy, which holds only in-frame ones; the method was immunoSEQ multiplex PCR. Among roughly 250,000 clones listed, roughly 89% were seen once. The sequenced material came from PBMCs. These receptors all stem from a man younger than 35 in good health and CMV-seronegative.

Details on this clone: Different DNA sequences within this sample yield the same CDR3. The chain combines TRBV5-1 with TRBJ2-1; 11 bases align to TRBD2. This CDR3 region has 15 residues. Germline assignment: CDR1 SGHRS and CDR2 YFSETQ. V lost 4 bases, J lost 5 bases, and 5 bases stayed unmatched. The CDR3 sequence: CASSPGTSGNNEQFF. The CDR3 DNA follows: TGCGCCAGCAGCCCCGGGACTAGCGGTAACAATGAGCAGTTCTTC.

The V call is TRBV19, the J call TRBJ2-3; D gene uncertain. In germline, CDR1 is LNHDA, CDR2 SQIVND (reference sequence). V lost 2 bases and J lost 5, with 11 bases in between. The CDR3 sequence is 14 residues long. The CDR3: CASSIMVAGDTQYF. As DNA, the CDR3 is TGTGCCAGTAGTATAATGGTAGCTGGAGATACGCAGTATTTT.

The chain employs TRBV10-3 and TRBJ1-2; D remains unclear. Per germline, CDR1 ENHRY and CDR2 SYGVKD. The CDR3 covers 16 residues. Trimming pared 6 bases from V and 0 bases from J, leaving 17 bases between. For the CDR3, the DNA is TGTGCCATCAGCGCCCTGACTGACGGAGCTAACTATGGCTACACCTTC. This gives the protein CAISALTDGANYGYTF.

The V call is TRBV4-2, the J call TRBJ2-1; 8 bases align to TRBD2. The germline CDR1 and CDR2 sequences are LGHNA and YNFKEQ. This CDR3 has 14 residues. V lost 4 bases and J lost 5; bases outside the gene matches: 4. This CDR3 reads CASSRTGGDNEQFF. CDR3 nucleotide sequence: TGTGCCAGCAGCCGAACGGGAGGGGACAATGAGCAGTTCTTC.